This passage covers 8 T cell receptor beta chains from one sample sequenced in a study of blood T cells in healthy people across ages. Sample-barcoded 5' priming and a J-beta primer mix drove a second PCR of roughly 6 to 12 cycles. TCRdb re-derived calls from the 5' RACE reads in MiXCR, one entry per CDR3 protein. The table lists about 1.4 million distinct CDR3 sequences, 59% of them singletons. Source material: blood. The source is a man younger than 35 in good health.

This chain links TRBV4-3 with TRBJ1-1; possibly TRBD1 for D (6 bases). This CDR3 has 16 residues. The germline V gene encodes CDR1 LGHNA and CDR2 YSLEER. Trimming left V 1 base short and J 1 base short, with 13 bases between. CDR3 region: CASSQVPGQSNTEAFF. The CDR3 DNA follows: TGCGCCAGCAGCCAAGTACCTGGACAGTCGAACACTGAAGCTTTCTTT.

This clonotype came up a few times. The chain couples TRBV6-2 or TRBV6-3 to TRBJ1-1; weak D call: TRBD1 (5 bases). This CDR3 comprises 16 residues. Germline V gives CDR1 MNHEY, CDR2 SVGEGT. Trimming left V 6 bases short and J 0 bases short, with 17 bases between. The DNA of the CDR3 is TGTGCCAGCAGGGATACAGGCTCCAATCTGAACACTGAAGCTTTCTTT. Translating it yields CASRDTGSNLNTEAFF.

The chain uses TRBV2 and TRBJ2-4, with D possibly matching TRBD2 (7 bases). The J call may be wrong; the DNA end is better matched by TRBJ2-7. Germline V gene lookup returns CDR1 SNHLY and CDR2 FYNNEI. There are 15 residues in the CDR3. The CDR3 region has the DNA TGTGCCAGCAGTGAAGGGGGGGGCGCCGCCTACGAGCAGTACTTC. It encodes CASSEGGGAAYEQYF.

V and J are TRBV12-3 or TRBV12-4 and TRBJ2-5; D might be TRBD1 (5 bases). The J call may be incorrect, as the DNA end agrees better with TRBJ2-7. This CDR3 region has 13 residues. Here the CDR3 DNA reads TGTGCCAGCAGTCTGACAGTACCCTACGAGCAGTACTTC. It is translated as CASSLTVPYEQYF.

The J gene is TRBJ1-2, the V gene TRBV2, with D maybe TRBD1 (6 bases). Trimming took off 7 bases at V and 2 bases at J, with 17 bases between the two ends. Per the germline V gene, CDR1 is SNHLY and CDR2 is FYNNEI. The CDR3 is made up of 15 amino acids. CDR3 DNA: TGTGCCAGCAATTCAATAGGGGGTTACAACTATGGCTACACCTTC. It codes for CASNSIGGYNYGYTF.

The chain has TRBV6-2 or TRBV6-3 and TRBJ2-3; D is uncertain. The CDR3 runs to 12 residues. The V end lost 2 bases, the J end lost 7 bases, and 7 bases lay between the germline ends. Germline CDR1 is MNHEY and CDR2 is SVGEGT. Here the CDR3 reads CASSYEGHTQYF. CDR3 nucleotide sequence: TGTGCCAGCAGTTACGAAGGACATACGCAGTATTTT.

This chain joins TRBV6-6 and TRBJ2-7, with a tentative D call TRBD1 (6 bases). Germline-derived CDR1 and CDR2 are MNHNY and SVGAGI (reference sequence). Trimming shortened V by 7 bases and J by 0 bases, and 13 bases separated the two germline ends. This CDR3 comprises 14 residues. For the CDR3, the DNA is TGTGCCAGCACCTGGGACATAAGCTCCTACGAGCAGTACTTC. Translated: CASTWDISSYEQYF.

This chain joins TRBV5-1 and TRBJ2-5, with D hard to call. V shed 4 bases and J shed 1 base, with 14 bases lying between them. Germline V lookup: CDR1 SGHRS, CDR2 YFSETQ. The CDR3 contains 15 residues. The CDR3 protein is CASSGPLASQETQYF. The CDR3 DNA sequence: TGCGCCAGCAGCGGACCACTCGCGTCCCAAGAGACCCAGTACTTC.